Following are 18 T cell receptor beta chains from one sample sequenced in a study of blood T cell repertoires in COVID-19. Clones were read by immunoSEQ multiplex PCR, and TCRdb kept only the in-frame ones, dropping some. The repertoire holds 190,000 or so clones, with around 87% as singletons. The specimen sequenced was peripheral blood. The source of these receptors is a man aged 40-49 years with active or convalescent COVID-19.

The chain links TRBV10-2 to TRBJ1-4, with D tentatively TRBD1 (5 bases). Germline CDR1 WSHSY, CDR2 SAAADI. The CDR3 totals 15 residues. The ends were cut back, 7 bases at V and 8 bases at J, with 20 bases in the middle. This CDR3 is CASTKGGTLGEKLFF. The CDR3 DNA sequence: TGCGCCAGCACGAAAGGCGGGACTCTCGGGGAAAAACTGTTTTTT.

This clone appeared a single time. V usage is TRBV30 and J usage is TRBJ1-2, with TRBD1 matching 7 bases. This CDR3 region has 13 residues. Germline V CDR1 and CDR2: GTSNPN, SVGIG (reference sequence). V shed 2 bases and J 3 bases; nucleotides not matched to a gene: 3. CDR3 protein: CAWSQGDYYGYTF. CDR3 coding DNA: TGTGCCTGGAGTCAGGGGGACTACTATGGCTACACCTTC. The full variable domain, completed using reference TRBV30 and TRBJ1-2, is SQTIHQWPATLVQPVGSPLSLECTVEGTSNPNLYWYRQAAGRGLQLLFYSVGIGQISSEVPQNLSASRPQDRQFILSSKKLLLSDSGFYLCAWSQGDYYGYTFGSGTRLTVV.

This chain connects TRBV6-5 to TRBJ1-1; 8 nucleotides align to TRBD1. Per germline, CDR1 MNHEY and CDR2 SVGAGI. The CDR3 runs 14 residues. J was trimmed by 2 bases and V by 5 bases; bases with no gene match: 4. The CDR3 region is CASSKTGDNTEAFF. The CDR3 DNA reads TGTGCCAGCAGTAAGACAGGGGATAACACTGAAGCTTTCTTT.

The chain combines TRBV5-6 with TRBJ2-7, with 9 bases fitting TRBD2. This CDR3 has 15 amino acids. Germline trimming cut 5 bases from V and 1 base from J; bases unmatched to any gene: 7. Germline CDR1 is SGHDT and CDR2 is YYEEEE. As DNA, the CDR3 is TGTGCCAGCAGGGATCTAGCGGGGAGATCCTACGAGCAGTACTTC. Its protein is CASRDLAGRSYEQYF.

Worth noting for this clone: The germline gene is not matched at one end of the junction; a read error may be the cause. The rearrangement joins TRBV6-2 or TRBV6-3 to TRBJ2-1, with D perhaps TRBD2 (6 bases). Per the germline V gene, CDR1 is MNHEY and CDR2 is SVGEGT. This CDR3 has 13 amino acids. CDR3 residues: CASSYYVLGGLVF. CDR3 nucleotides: TGTGCCAGCAGTTACTATGTGCTTGGGGGGTTGGTCTTC.

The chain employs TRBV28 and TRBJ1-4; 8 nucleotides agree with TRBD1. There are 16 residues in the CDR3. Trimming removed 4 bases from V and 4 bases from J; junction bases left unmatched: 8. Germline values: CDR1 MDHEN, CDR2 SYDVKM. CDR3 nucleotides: TGTGCCAGCAGTTCCTCGGGACAGGCTTTTAATGAAAAACTGTTTTTT. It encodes CASSSSGQAFNEKLFF.

The CDR3 sequence: CASSETGFDYGYTF. For the CDR3, the DNA is TGTGCCAGCAGTGAAACGGGGTTTGACTATGGCTACACCTTC. The chain joins TRBV2 to TRBJ1-2; D gene uncertain. Germline values: CDR1 SNHLY, CDR2 FYNNEI. V was pared by 2 bases and J by 3 bases, with 10 bases between. The CDR3 loop spans 14 amino acids.

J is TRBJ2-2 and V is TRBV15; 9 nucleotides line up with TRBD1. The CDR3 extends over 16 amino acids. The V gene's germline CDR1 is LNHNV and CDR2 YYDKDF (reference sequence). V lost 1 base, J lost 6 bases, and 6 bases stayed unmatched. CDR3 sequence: CATSRVGGQGAGELFF. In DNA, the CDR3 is TGTGCCACCAGCAGAGTAGGGGGACAGGGTGCCGGGGAGCTGTTTTTT.

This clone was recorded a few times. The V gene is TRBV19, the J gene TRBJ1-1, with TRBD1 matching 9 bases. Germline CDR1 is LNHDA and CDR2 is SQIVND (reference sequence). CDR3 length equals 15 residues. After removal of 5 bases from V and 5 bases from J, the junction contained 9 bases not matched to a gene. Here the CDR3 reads CASSEYRGRITEAFF. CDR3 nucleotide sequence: TGTGCCAGTAGTGAGTACAGGGGGCGAATTACTGAAGCTTTCTTT.

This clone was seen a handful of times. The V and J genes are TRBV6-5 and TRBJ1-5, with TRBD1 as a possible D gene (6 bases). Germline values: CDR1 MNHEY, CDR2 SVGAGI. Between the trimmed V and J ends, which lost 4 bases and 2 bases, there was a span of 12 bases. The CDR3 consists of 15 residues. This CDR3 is CASSWTDRRNQPQHF. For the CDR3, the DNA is TGTGCCAGCAGTTGGACGGACAGACGCAATCAGCCCCAGCATTTT.

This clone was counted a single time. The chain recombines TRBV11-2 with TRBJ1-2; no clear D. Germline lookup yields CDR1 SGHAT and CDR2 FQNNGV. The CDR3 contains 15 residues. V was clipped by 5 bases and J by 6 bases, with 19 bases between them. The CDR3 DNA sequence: TGTGCCAGCAGCGTTACAGTTTCGGATCCTAATGGCTACACCTTC. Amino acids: CASSVTVSDPNGYTF.

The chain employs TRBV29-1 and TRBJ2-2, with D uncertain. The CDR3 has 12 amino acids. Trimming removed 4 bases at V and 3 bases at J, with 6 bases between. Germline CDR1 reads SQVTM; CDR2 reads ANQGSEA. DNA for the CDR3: TGCAGCGTTGCTGGAGACACCGGGGAGCTGTTTTTT. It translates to CSVAGDTGELFF.

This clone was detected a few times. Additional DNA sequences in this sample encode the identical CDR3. CDR3 sequence: CASSSRQETQYF. CDR3 nucleotide sequence: TGTGCCAGCAGCTCTAGACAAGAGACCCAGTACTTC. The chain joins TRBV7-6 to TRBJ2-5; no definite D call. CDR3 size: 12 residues. Germline V lookup: CDR1 SGHVS, CDR2 FNYEAQ. V was cut by 4 bases and J by 2 bases, with 5 bases left in between.

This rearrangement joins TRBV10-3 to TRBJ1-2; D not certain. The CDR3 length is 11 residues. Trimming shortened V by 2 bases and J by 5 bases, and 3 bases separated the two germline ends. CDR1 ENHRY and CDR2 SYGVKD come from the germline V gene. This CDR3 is CAISEPYGYTF. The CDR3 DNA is TGTGCCATCAGTGAGCCTTATGGCTACACCTTC.

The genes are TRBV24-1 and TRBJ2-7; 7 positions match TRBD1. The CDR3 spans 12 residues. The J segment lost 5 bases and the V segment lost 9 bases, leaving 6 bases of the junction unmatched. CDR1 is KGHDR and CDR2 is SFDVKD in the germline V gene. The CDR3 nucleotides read TGTGCCACCTCGTACAGGGGAAACGAGCAGTACTTC. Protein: CATSYRGNEQYF.

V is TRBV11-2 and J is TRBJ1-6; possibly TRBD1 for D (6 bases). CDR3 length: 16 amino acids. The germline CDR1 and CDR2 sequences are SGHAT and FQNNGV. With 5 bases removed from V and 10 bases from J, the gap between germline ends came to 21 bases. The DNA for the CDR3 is TGTGCCAGCAGCGGAGAAATCCAGGGGTTAGGGTCACCCCTCCACTTT. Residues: CASSGEIQGLGSPLHF.

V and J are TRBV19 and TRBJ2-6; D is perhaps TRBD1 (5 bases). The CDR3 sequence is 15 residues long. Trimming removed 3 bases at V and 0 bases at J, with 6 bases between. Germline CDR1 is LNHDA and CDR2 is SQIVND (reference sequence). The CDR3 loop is CASSIGHSGANVLTF. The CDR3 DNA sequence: TGTGCCAGTAGTATTGGACACTCTGGGGCCAACGTCCTGACTTTC.

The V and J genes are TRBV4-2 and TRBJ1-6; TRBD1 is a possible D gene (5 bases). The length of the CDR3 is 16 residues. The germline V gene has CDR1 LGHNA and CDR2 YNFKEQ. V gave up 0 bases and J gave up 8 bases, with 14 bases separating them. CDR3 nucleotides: TGTGCCAGCAGCCAAGAGCGTCAGGGATCAGATTCACCCCTCCACTTT. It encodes CASSQERQGSDSPLHF.